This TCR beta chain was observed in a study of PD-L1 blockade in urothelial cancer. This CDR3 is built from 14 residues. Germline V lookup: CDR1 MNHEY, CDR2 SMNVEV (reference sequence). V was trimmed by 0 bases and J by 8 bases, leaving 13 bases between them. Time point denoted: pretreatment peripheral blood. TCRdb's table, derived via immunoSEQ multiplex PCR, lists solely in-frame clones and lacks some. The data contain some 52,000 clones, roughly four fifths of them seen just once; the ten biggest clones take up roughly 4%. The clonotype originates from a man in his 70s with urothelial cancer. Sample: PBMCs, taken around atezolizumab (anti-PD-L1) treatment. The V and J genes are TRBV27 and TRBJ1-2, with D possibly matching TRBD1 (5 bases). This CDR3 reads CASSLSGGRGGYTF. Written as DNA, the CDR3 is TGTGCCAGCAGTTTATCGGGGGGAAGAGGCGGCTACACCTTC.